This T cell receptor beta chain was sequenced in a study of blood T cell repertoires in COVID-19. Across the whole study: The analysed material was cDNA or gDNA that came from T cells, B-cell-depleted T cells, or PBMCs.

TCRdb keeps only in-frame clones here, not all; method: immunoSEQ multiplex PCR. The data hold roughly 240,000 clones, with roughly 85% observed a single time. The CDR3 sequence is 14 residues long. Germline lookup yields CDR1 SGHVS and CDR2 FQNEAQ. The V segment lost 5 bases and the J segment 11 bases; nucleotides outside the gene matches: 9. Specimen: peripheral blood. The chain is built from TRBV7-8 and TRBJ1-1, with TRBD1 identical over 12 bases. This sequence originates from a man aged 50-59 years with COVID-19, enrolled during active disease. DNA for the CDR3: TGTGCCAGCAGCACCGCCGGGACAGGGGGCCTGGCTTTCTTT. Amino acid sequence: CASSTAGTGGLAFF.